The T cell receptor (beta chain) described here comes from a study of beta chain features in type 1 diabetes. Reverse transcribing all isolated RNA meant expressed TCRB transcripts were sequenced. The data were produced by immunoSEQ multiplex PCR, yet TCRdb's version contains in-frame clones alone and is incomplete. Of about 320,000 clones listed, about 14% are singletons. About this clone: Its target is not known.

Study findings and constraints: Shortening that was moderate but significant affected the TCRB CDR3s of Type 1 diabetes patients in all four CD4+ subsets.

CDR3 size: 20 residues. The germline V gene encodes CDR1 LGHNA and CDR2 YSLEER. J gave up 4 bases and V 1 base, and 14 bases lay outside the gene matches. This chain links TRBV4-3 with TRBJ2-3, with 13 nucleotides matching TRBD2. This TCR was sampled from a young man in good health. Sequenced input: central memory CD4+ T cells from blood. The CDR3: CASSQGWAGTSGTRADTQYF. The CDR3 DNA follows: TGCGCCAGCAGCCAAGGGTGGGCCGGGACTAGCGGGACCAGGGCAGATACGCAGTATTTT.